This TCR beta chain is drawn from a study of CD8+CD57+ T cells in acquired aplastic anemia. Patients who underwent sequencing had shown CD8+CD57+ cell expansion by flow cytometry. Germline CDR1 is GTSNPN and CDR2 is SVGIG (reference sequence). Trimming pared 3 bases from V and 0 bases from J, leaving 11 bases between. This CDR3 has 14 amino acids. Genomic DNA was employed as the template in profiling TCR beta VDJ and CDR3. MiXCR was run by TCRdb on the reads, yielding one entry per CDR3 protein. The data contain about 190,000 distinct CDR3 sequences, 40% to 50% of them singletons. A few counts support this clonotype.

V is TRBV30 and J is TRBJ1-1; D is uncertain. This TCR derives from a human donor with aplastic anemia. The source material was sorted CD4+, CD8+, or CD8+CD57+ T cells (not recorded which) from PBMCs. The CDR3 loop reads CAWRKRIMNTEAFF. In DNA form, the CDR3 reads TGTGCCTGGAGGAAGAGGATTATGAACACTGAAGCTTTCTTT.